Sequencing of this T cell receptor beta chain was carried out in a study of human T cells and chemical hapten exposure. Turning to the study itself: Minor volume differences among pooled libraries chiefly drove per-sample TCR yield variation. Study findings and constraints: Donors' alopecia may make their immune response differ from healthy people's. In comparison with controls, expanded TCRs gave rise to a significantly larger number of large CDR3 similarity clusters.

The V end lost 6 bases, the J end lost 7 bases, and 8 bases lay between the germline ends. Germline-derived CDR1 and CDR2 are DFQATT and SNEGSKA (reference sequence). The CDR3 extends over 10 amino acids. Each CDR3 protein gets one entry after TCRdb re-called the RACE reads with MiXCR. This table holds about 70,000 distinct CDR3 sequences, 11% found once. Ten or more counts support this clonotype. Its antigen remains unknown. Time point described: pre-sensitization, week 0. The treatment is: therapeutic diphenylcyclopropenone sensitization with weekly scalp DPC. The receptor's source is a woman in her fifties or sixties with alopecia areata. Some clones in this sample may be carry-over from other donors' samples. The material sequenced was whole blood, taken in connection with sensitization to the hapten diphenylcyclopropenone (DPC). This sequence joins TRBV20-1 and TRBJ2-3, with D unclear. The CDR3 DNA reads TGCAGTGCCTCTTTCCATACGCAGTATTTT. Amino acids: CSASFHTQYF.